One sample yielded the 32 T cell receptor beta chains listed below, sequenced in a study of shared clonotypes between healthy human individuals. Using immunoSEQ multiplex PCR, the repertoire was profiled, and TCRdb retains in-frame clones only, with some absent. The table lists hundreds of thousands of clones, roughly 77% of them singletons, with around 14% in the top ten. Sequencing was done on a sample of PBMCs. Receptor source: a middle-aged woman in good health. Some clones in this sample may be carry-over from other donors' samples.

The V gene is TRBV11-3, the J gene TRBJ2-7; TRBD1 is a possible D gene (5 bases). Looked up from germline, CDR1 is SGHNT and CDR2 is YENEEA. The CDR3 loop spans 14 amino acids. Trimming removed 1 base at V and 2 bases at J, with 9 bases between. In nucleotides, the CDR3 is TGTGCCAGCAGCTTAGGGGGCAGAACCTACGAGCAGTACTTC. It specifies CASSLGGRTYEQYF.

The chain uses TRBV28 and TRBJ2-7; TRBD1 matches at 7 bases. Germline loops: CDR1 MDHEN, CDR2 SYDVKM. This CDR3 region has 13 residues. After removal of 8 bases from V and 7 bases from J, the junction contained 11 bases not matched to a gene. For the CDR3, the DNA is TGTGCCAGCTCTAAACAGGGGACGGGAGAGCAGTACTTC. It is translated as CASSKQGTGEQYF.

As DNA, the CDR3 is TGTGCCAGCTCACGAACAGGGTCCTCAACCTACGAGCAGTACTTC. It specifies CASSRTGSSTYEQYF. The chain combines TRBV18 with TRBJ2-7; D possibly corresponds to TRBD1 (6 bases). This CDR3 is built from 15 residues. Trimming took 4 bases from V and 2 from J, leaving 15 bases between them. CDR1 and CDR2 from the germline V gene are KGHSH and LQKENI.

The genes are TRBV11-2 and TRBJ2-5; 7 nucleotides line up with TRBD1. The J call may not be correct, given that the DNA end is closer to TRBJ2-7. Germline values: CDR1 SGHAT, CDR2 FQNNGV. This CDR3 region has 14 residues. The CDR3 region is CASSLDRNLNEQYF. The CDR3 DNA follows: TGTGCCAGCAGCTTGGACAGGAATTTGAACGAGCAGTACTTC.

The chain couples TRBV6-1 to TRBJ2-3, with TRBD2 matching over 9 bases. Germline V lookup: CDR1 MNHNS, CDR2 SASEGT. Unmatched junction bases numbered 8, after V lost 7 bases and J lost 6 bases. CDR3 length equals 14 residues. CDR3 sequence: CASTDVLAGDTQYF. Written as DNA, the CDR3 is TGTGCCAGCACCGACGTCCTAGCGGGGGATACGCAGTATTTT.

The chain is built from TRBV7-6 and TRBJ2-7; D is unresolved. Germline V gives CDR1 SGHVS, CDR2 FNYEAQ. The CDR3 loop spans 14 amino acids. Trimming removed 5 bases at V and 4 bases at J, with 15 bases between. CDR3 sequence: CASSHVPEVYEQYF. In DNA form, the CDR3 reads TGTGCCAGCAGCCACGTACCCGAGGTATACGAGCAGTACTTC.

V usage is TRBV25-1 and J usage is TRBJ1-1; TRBD1 might be the D (6 bases). V was trimmed by 2 bases and J by 4 bases, leaving 11 bases between them. This CDR3 region has 14 residues. In germline, CDR1 is MGHDK, CDR2 SYGVNS. The CDR3 DNA follows: TGTGCCAGCAGTGAAAGGGGGTGGGGCACTGAAGCTTTCTTT. Its protein is CASSERGWGTEAFF.

This sequence joins TRBV6-1 and TRBJ1-2; D is undetermined. The CDR3 has 14 amino acids. Germline V lookup: CDR1 MNHNS, CDR2 SASEGT. Trimming cost V 3 bases and J 2 bases, with 10 bases left between them. The CDR3 DNA reads as TGTGCCAGCAGTGACGTGAGGACGAACTATGGCTACACCTTC. It translates to CASSDVRTNYGYTF.

The count of this clone is one. The CDR3 is CAWGGGTETGNTIYF. Written as DNA, the CDR3 is TGTGCCTGGGGTGGAGGGACAGAAACTGGAAACACCATATATTTT. The J gene is TRBJ1-3, the V gene TRBV30, with TRBD1 matching 7 bases. The CDR3 covers 15 residues. V lost 5 bases and J lost 2; bases outside the gene matches: 9. From germline, CDR1 is GTSNPN and CDR2 SVGIG (reference sequence).

This chain joins TRBV6-6 and TRBJ2-7; the D is unclear. The CDR3 contains 13 residues. Per germline, CDR1 MNHNY and CDR2 SVGAGI (reference sequence). V was clipped by 2 bases and J by 6 bases, with 11 bases between them. CDR3 sequence (DNA): TGTGCCAGCAGTTACGCCGAAGGTCTCGAGCAGTACTTC. Its protein is CASSYAEGLEQYF.

The rearrangement uses TRBV4-2 and TRBJ2-5; D remains unclear. The CDR3 covers 13 residues. Trimming removed 2 bases at V and 7 bases at J, with 11 bases between. The germline V gene encodes CDR1 LGHNA and CDR2 YNFKEQ. CDR3 DNA: TGTGCCAGCAGCCAAATCGAAGTGGGGACCCAGTACTTC. Translation: CASSQIEVGTQYF.

The chain uses TRBV7-6 and TRBJ2-2; perhaps TRBD2 as D (6 bases). Trimming cost V 2 bases and J 3 bases, with 10 bases left between them. This CDR3 region has 15 residues. Germline V gives CDR1 SGHVS, CDR2 FNYEAQ. Here the CDR3 DNA reads TGTGCCAGCAGCTTACGTTCGGGAGACACCGGGGAGCTGTTTTTT. This codes for CASSLRSGDTGELFF.

V usage is TRBV10-2 and J usage is TRBJ2-7; no clear D. Germline loops: CDR1 WSHSY, CDR2 SAAADI. This CDR3 has 11 residues. Trimming pared 8 bases from V and 0 bases from J, leaving 5 bases between. The CDR3 DNA reads TGCGCCAGCGGTAGCTCCTACGAGCAGTACTTC. Amino acids: CASGSSYEQYF.

The chain is built from TRBV13 and TRBJ1-1; unclear D gene. The length of the CDR3 is 11 residues. The ends were cut back, 2 bases at V and 8 bases at J, with 6 bases in the middle. The germline V gene has CDR1 PRHDT and CDR2 FYEKMQ (reference sequence). The CDR3 DNA sequence: TGTGCCAGCAGCTTAACCAGGGAAGCTTTCTTT. Translation gives CASSLTREAFF.

For this clone: Relative to the germline gene, one junction end is altered; a read error may explain this. The chain joins TRBV7-9 to TRBJ2-7; maybe TRBD1 (6 bases). Germline loops: CDR1 SEHNR, CDR2 FQNEAQ (reference sequence). The CDR3 loop spans 14 amino acids. In nucleotides, the CDR3 is TGTGCCAGCGCCGCCGGTGGGGGCTCCCACGAGCAGTACTTC. The encoded protein is CASAAGGGSHEQYF.

This clone has only a few counts. The chain uses TRBV18 and TRBJ2-7; D ambiguous. The CDR3 runs 12 residues. The germline V gene encodes CDR1 KGHSH and CDR2 LQKENI. V was clipped by 1 base and J by 7 bases, with 8 bases between them. The CDR3: CASSPQQEEQYF. In DNA, the CDR3 is TGTGCCAGCTCACCACAGCAGGAAGAGCAGTACTTC.

The CDR3 loop is CASKAGGFYEQYF. The CDR3 region has the DNA TGTGCCAGCAAGGCAGGGGGCTTCTACGAGCAGTACTTC. The chain recombines TRBV25-1 with TRBJ2-7, with TRBD1 matching over 8 bases. The CDR3 runs 13 residues. Per the germline V gene, CDR1 is MGHDK and CDR2 is SYGVNS. Losses at the gene ends were 7 bases for V and 3 bases for J; bases not matched to a gene: 5.

V is TRBV28 and J is TRBJ2-3, with D perhaps TRBD2 (5 bases). From germline, CDR1 is MDHEN and CDR2 SYDVKM. V was shortened by 4 bases and J by 4 bases, with 15 bases between the two germline ends. The CDR3 spans 15 residues. CDR3 sequence: CASSSPGSGADTQYF. The CDR3 nucleotides are TGTGCCAGCAGTTCCCCGGGATCCGGGGCAGATACGCAGTATTTT.

The V gene is TRBV19, the J gene TRBJ2-3, with 7 bases matching TRBD2. Losses at the gene ends were 7 bases for V and 6 bases for J; bases not matched to a gene: 7. Per germline, CDR1 LNHDA and CDR2 SQIVND (reference sequence). The CDR3 is made up of 13 amino acids. CDR3 loop: CASMFRGGDTQYF. The CDR3 coding sequence is TGTGCCAGTATGTTTAGGGGAGGGGATACGCAGTATTTT.

This clone has at least ten counts. The chain is built from TRBV7-3 and TRBJ1-1, with 9 bases identical to TRBD1. This CDR3 is built from 14 residues. Trimming removed 5 bases from V and 1 base from J; junction bases left unmatched: 2. Looked up from germline, CDR1 is SGHTA and CDR2 is FQGTGA. CDR3: CASSVTGGNTEAFF. The DNA for the CDR3 is TGTGCCAGCAGCGTGACAGGGGGGAACACTGAAGCTTTCTTT.

The V gene is TRBV7-3, the J gene TRBJ2-3; no reliable D call. Germline lookup yields CDR1 SGHTA and CDR2 FQGTGA. The CDR3 sequence is 14 residues long. V was pared by 1 base and J by 2 bases, with 7 bases between. CDR3 residues: CASSLNGPTDTQYF. CDR3 nucleotide sequence: TGTGCCAGCAGCTTAAACGGCCCCACAGATACGCAGTATTTT.

Points on this clone: One end of the junction fails to match germline, which may point to a read error. The CDR3 DNA is TGTGCCAGCAGCTTTATGCAGTACAATGAACAGTTCTTC. This codes for CASSFMQYNEQFF. V usage is TRBV5-4 and J usage is TRBJ2-1; D is uncertain. The CDR3 spans 13 residues. Germline lookup yields CDR1 SGHNT and CDR2 YYREEE (reference sequence).

The chain links TRBV11-2 to TRBJ1-1; a possible D gene is TRBD1 (5 bases). Germline CDR1 SGHAT, CDR2 FQNNGV. This CDR3 has 13 amino acids. V was pared by 3 bases and J by 5 bases, with 10 bases between. CDR3 in amino acids: CASSLGGETEAFF. CDR3 coding DNA: TGTGCCAGCAGCTTGGGGGGGGAGACTGAAGCTTTCTTT.

About this clone itself: It may be a read error: a sequence one base away is much more abundant. This is likely a read error, given that the CDR3 carries no conserved phenylalanine or tryptophan at its end. This sequence joins TRBV19 and TRBJ1-2; D is undetermined. Trimming removed 4 bases from V and 3 bases from J, with 15 bases in between. The CDR3 spans 15 residues. Germline values: CDR1 LNHDA, CDR2 SQIVND (reference sequence). The CDR3 nucleotides are TGTGCCAGTAGTACTCCGGGCGCCGGGGACTATGGCTACACCCTC. Translating it yields CASSTPGAGDYGYTL.

The gene calls are TRBV27 and TRBJ1-2; a weak D match, TRBD1 (5 bases). CDR1 is MNHEY and CDR2 is SMNVEV in the germline V gene (reference sequence). The CDR3 has 15 residues. With 2 bases removed from V and 8 bases from J, the gap between germline ends came to 18 bases. The CDR3 sequence is CASSLVPWGGGGYTF. DNA of the CDR3: TGTGCCAGCAGTTTAGTCCCATGGGGCGGAGGCGGCTACACCTTC.

The chain combines TRBV12-5 with TRBJ2-2; D perhaps matches TRBD1 (6 bases). The V and J ends lost 4 bases and 6 bases respectively, with 9 bases between them. The CDR3 loop spans 13 amino acids. The germline CDR1 and CDR2 sequences are LGHNT and FRNRAP. Written as DNA, the CDR3 is TGTGCTAGTGGTTCCCCAGGGGCCGGGGAGCTGTTTTTT. It yields the protein CASGSPGAGELFF.

The chain combines TRBV7-2 with TRBJ1-5; D remains unclear. This CDR3 has 13 residues. Trimming stripped 5 bases from V and 0 bases from J, with 5 bases between. From germline, CDR1 is SGHTA and CDR2 FQGNSA. CDR3 loop: CASSTYSNQPQHF. Written as DNA, the CDR3 is TGTGCCAGCAGCACCTATAGCAATCAGCCCCAGCATTTT.

The chain recombines TRBV6-4 with TRBJ2-1; 8 bases match TRBD2. This CDR3 has 14 residues. The junction had 7 bases not matched to a gene; V was cut back by 4 bases and J by 8 bases. Germline lookup yields CDR1 MRHNA and CDR2 SNTAGT. The CDR3 DNA sequence: TGTGCCAGCAGTGGTCGGGGGGGTGAGGATGAGCAGTTCTTC. Amino acids: CASSGRGGEDEQFF.

This clone has a handful of counts. V usage is TRBV11-3 and J usage is TRBJ2-2, with D possibly TRBD2 on 5 matching bases. CDR1 is SGHNT and CDR2 is YENEEA in the germline V gene. Trimming removed 3 bases at V and 6 bases at J, with 14 bases between. The CDR3 runs to 15 residues. CDR3 sequence reads: CASSFESGFSGELFF. The CDR3 bases are TGTGCCAGCAGCTTCGAATCGGGGTTTTCCGGGGAGCTGTTTTTT.

This clone was seen a single time. This chain joins TRBV7-2 and TRBJ1-2; D may be TRBD1 (5 bases). Germline values: CDR1 SGHTA, CDR2 FQGNSA. V shed 5 bases and J shed 8 bases, with 18 bases lying between them. CDR3 length: 14 amino acids. The CDR3 DNA is TGTGCCAGCAGCCCAGGGTCCTTGCTTAGAGGCTACACCTTC. Translation: CASSPGSLLRGYTF.

The V and J genes are TRBV7-9 and TRBJ1-3; the D gene is possibly TRBD1 (6 bases). V lost 5 bases and J lost 4, with 12 bases in between. CDR1 and CDR2 (germline): SEHNR, FQNEAQ (reference sequence). The CDR3 runs 14 residues. CDR3 DNA: TGTGCCAGCAGCCAGGACAGCGGCGGAAACACCATATATTTT. Translating gives CASSQDSGGNTIYF.

V is TRBV11-2 and J is TRBJ2-2, with 9 bases that match TRBD1. Germline V gives CDR1 SGHAT, CDR2 FQNNGV. V trimming: 6 bases; J trimming: 3 bases; junction bases outside the gene matches: 11. This CDR3 has 17 amino acids. The DNA for the CDR3 is TGTGCCAGCAGACTCAGCACCGGGACAGGGTACACCGGGGAGCTGTTTTTT. Its translation: CASRLSTGTGYTGELFF. The variable domain in full, completed from reference TRBV11-2 and TRBJ2-2, reads EAGVAQSPRYKIIEKRQSVAFWCNPISGHATLYWYQQILGQGPKLLIQFQNNGVVDDSQLPKDRFSAERLKGVDSTLKIQPAKLEDSAVYLCASRLSTGTGYTGELFFGEGSRLTVL.